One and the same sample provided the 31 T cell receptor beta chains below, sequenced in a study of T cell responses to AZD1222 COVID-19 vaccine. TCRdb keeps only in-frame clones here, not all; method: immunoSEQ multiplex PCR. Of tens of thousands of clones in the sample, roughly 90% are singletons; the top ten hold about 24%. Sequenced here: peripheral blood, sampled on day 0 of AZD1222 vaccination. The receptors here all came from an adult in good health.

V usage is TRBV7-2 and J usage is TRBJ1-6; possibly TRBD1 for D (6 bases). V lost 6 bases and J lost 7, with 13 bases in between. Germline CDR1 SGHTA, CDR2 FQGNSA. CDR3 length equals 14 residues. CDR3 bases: TGTGCCAGCAGACTATTCGGGGGCAATTCACCCCTCCACTTT. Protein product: CASRLFGGNSPLHF.

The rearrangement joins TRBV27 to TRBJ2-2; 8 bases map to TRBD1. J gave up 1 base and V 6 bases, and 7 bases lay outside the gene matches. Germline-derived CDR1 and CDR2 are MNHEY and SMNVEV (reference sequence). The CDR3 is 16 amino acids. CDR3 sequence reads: CASSRFGQGNTGELFF. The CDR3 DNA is TGTGCCAGCAGCCGCTTCGGACAGGGGAACACCGGGGAGCTGTTTTTT.

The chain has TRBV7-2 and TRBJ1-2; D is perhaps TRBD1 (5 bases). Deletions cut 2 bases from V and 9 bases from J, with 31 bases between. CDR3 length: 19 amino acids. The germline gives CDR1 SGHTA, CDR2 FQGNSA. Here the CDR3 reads CASSLIWGRKSLWGISYTF. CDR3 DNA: TGTGCCAGCAGCTTAATTTGGGGACGTAAATCCCTATGGGGGATTAGCTACACCTTC.

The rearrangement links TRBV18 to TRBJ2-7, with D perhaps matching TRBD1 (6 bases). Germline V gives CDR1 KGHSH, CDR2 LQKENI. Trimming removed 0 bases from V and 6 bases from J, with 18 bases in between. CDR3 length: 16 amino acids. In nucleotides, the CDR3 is TGTGCCAGCTCACCACCCAAGACCAGCGTAGGGGGCGAGCAGTACTTC. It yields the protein CASSPPKTSVGGEQYF. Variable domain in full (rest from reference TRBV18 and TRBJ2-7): NAGVMQNPRHLVRRRGQEARLRCSPMKGHSHVYWYRQLPEEGLKFMVYLQKENIIDESGMPKERFSAEFPKEGPSILRIQQVVRGDSAAYFCASSPPKTSVGGEQYFGPGTRLTVT.

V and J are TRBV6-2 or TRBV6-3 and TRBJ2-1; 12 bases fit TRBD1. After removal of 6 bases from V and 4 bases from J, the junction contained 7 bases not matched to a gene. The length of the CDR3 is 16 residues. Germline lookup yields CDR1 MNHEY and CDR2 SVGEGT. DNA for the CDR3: TGTGCCAGCAGCCCCGGGACAGGGGGCGATTACAATGAGCAGTTCTTC. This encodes CASSPGTGGDYNEQFF.

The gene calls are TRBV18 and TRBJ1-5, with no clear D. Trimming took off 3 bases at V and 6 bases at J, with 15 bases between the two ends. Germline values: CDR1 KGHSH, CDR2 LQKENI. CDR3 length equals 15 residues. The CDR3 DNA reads TGTGCCAGCTCACCTTCTCTCGCTTCCGGTCAGCCCCAGCATTTT. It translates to CASSPSLASGQPQHF.

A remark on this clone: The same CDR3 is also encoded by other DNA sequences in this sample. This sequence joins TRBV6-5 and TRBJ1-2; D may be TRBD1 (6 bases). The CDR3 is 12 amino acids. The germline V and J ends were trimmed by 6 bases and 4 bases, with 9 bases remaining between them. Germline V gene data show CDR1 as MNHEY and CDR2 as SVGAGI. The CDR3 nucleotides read TGTGCCAGCAGGGACAGACCCTATGGCTACACCTTC. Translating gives CASRDRPYGYTF.

CDR3 protein: CASSLSEVHEQYF. The CDR3 DNA reads TGTGCCAGCAGCTTAAGTGAGGTTCACGAGCAGTACTTC. The chain carries TRBV11-3 and TRBJ2-7; D not resolved. V was trimmed by 2 bases and J by 5 bases, leaving 10 bases between them. Per the germline V gene, CDR1 is SGHNT and CDR2 is YENEEA. The CDR3 runs 13 residues.

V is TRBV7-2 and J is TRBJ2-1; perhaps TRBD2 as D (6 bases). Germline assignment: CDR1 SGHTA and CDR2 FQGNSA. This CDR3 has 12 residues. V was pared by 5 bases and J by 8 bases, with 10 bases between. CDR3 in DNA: TGTGCCAGCAGCCAGGCGGGGCATGAGCAGTTCTTC. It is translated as CASSQAGHEQFF.

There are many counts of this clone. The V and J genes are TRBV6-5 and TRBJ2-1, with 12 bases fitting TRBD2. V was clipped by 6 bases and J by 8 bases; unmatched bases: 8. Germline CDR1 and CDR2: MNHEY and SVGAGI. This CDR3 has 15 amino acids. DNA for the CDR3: TGTGCCAGCAGCTATACTAGCGGGGGGCGGGATGAGCAGTTCTTC. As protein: CASSYTSGGRDEQFF.

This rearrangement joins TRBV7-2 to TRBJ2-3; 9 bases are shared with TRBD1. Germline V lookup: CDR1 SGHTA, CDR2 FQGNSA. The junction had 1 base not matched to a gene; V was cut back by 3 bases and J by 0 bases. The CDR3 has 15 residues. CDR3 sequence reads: CASSFGQGSTDTQYF. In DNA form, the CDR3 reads TGTGCCAGCAGCTTTGGACAGGGGAGCACAGATACGCAGTATTTT.

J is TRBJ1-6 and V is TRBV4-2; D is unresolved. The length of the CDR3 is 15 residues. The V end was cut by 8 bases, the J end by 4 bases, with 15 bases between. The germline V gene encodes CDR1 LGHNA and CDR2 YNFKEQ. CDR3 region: CASLKIAQYNSPLHF. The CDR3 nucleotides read TGTGCCAGCCTAAAGATTGCCCAGTATAATTCACCCCTCCACTTT.

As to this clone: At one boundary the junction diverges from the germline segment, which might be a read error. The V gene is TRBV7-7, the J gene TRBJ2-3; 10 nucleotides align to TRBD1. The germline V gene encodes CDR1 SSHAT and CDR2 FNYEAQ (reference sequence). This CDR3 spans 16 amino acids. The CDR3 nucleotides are TGTGCTAGCAGCCAAACCCCGGGACAGGGGCCAGATACGCAGTATTTT. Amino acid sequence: CASSQTPGQGPDTQYF.

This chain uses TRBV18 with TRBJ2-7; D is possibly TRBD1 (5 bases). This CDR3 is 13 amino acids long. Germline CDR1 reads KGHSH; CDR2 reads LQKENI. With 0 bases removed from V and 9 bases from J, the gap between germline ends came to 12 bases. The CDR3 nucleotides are TGTGCCAGCTCACCACCAGTTTCCCAGGGGCAGTACTTC. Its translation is CASSPPVSQGQYF.

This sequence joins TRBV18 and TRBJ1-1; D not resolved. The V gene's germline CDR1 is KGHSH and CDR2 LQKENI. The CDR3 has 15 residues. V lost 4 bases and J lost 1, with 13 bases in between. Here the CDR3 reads CASSQLGIQNTEAFF. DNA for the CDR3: TGTGCCAGCTCACAACTGGGCATACAGAACACTGAAGCTTTCTTT.

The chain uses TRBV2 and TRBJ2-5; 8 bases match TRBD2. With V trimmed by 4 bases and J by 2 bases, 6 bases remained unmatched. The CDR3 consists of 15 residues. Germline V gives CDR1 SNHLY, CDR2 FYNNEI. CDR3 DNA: TGTGCCAGCAGTGGGGTAGCGGGGCTACAAGAGACCCAGTACTTC. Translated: CASSGVAGLQETQYF.

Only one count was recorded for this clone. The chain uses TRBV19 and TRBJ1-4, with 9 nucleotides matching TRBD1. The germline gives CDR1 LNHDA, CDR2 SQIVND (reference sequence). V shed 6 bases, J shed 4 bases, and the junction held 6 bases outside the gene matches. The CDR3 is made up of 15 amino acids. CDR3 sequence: CASREQGAGNEKLFF. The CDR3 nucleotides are TGTGCCAGTAGAGAACAGGGGGCCGGTAATGAAAAACTGTTTTTT.

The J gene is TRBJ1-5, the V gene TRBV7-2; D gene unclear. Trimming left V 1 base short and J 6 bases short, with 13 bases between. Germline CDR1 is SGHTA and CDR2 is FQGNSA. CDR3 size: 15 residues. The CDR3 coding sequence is TGTGCCAGCAGCTTAGTGGTTGGGTTAGGTCAGCCCCAGCATTTT. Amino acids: CASSLVVGLGQPQHF.

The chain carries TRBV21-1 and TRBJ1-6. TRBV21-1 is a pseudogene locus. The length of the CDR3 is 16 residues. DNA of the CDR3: TGTGCCAGCAGCACCGGGATGAGCTCCTATAATTCACCCCTCCACTTT. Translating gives CASSTGMSSYNSPLHF.

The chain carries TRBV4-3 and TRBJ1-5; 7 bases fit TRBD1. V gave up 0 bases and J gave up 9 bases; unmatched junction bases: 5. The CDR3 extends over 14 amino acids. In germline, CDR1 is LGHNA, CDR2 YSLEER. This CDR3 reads CASSQDKGAGPQHF. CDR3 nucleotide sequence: TGCGCCAGCAGCCAAGATAAGGGGGCAGGGCCCCAGCATTTT.

The CDR3 loop reads CASRSTGGGYTF. The CDR3 DNA reads as TGTGCCAGCAGGTCGACAGGGGGAGGCTACACCTTC. This sequence joins TRBV12-3 or TRBV12-4 and TRBJ1-2; TRBD1 agrees at 9 bases. Trimming at V came to 6 bases and at J to 8 bases, leaving 4 bases not matched to a gene. The CDR3 contains 12 residues.

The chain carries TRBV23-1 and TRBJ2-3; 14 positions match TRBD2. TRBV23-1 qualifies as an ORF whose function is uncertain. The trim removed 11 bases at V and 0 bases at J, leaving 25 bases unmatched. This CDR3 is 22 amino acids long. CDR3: CACRTYSGLAGGPTLSTDTQYF. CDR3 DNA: TGCGCCTGTCGAACTTACTCCGGACTAGCGGGGGGTCCTACCCTTAGCACAGATACGCAGTATTTT.

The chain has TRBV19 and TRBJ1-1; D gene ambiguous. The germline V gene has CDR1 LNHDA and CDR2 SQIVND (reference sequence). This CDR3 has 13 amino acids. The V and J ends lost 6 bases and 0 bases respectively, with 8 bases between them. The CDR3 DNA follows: TGTGCCAGTAGAGACTTAATGAACACTGAAGCTTTCTTT. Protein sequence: CASRDLMNTEAFF.

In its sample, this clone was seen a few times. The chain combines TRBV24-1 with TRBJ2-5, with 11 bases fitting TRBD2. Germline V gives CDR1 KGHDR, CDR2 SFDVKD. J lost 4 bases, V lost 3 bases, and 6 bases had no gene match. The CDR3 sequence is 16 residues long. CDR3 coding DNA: TGTGCCACCAGTGATGATAGCGGGGGGGCCGGAGAGACCCAGTACTTC. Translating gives CATSDDSGGAGETQYF.

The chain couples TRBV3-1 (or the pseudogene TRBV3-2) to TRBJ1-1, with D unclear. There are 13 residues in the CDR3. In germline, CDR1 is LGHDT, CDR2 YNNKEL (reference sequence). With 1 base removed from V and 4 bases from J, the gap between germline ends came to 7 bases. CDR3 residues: CASSQGRGTEAFF. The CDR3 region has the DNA TGTGCCAGCAGCCAAGGGCGCGGCACTGAAGCTTTCTTT.

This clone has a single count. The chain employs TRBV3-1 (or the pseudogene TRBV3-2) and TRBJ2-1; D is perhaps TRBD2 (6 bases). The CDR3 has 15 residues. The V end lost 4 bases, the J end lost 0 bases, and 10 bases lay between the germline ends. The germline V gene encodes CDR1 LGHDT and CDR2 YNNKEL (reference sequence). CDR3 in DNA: TGTGCCAGCAGCCCCCTCGGGAGCTCCTACAATGAGCAGTTCTTC. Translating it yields CASSPLGSSYNEQFF.

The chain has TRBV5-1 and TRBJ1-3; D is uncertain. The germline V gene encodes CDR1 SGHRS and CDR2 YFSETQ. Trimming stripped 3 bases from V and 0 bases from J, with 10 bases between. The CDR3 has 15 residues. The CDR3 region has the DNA TGCGCCAGCAGCTCGTTAGGTGACTCTGGAAACACCATATATTTT. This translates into CASSSLGDSGNTIYF. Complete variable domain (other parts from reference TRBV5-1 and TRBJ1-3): KAGVTQTPRYLIKTRGQQVTLSCSPISGHRSVSWYQQTPGQGLQFLFEYFSETQRNKGNFPGRFSGRQFSNSRSEMNVSTLELGDSALYLCASSSLGDSGNTIYFGEGSWLTVV.

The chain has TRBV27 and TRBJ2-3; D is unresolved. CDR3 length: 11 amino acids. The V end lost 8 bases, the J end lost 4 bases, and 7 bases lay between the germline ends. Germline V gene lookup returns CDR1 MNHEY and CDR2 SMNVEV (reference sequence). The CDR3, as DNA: TGTGCCAGCTGGAGCGCAGATACGCAGTATTTT. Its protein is CASWSADTQYF.

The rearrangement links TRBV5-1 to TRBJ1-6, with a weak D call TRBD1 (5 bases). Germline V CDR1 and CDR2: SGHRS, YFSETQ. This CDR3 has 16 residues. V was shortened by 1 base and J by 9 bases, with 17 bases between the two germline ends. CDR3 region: CASSLYTGEVGSPLHF. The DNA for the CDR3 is TGCGCCAGCAGCTTGTATACGGGGGAGGTTGGTTCACCCCTCCACTTT.

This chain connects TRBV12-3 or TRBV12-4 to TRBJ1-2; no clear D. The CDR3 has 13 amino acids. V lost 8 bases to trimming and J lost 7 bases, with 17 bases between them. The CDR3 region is CASEQDSLVGYTF. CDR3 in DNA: TGTGCCAGCGAGCAGGACTCGCTTGTTGGCTACACCTTC.

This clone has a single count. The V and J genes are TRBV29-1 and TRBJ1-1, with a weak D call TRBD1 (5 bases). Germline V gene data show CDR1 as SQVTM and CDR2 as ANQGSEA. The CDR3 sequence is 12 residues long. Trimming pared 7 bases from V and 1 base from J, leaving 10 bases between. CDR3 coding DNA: TGCAGCGCCAGGGTAACGAACACTGAAGCTTTCTTT. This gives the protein CSARVTNTEAFF.